Listed below are T cell receptor beta chains from one sample, sequenced in a study of identical twins. TCRdb analysed the 5' RACE reads with MiXCR anew, one entry per CDR3 protein. This table holds 500,000 to 550,000 distinct CDR3 sequences, 22% found once. These data also formed part of another study, on T cells expressing NK-cell markers.

The sequencing input was CD4+ T cells sorted from blood. These receptors originate from a woman under 30 in good health. The CDR3 runs from the conserved cysteine through the conserved F or W. A D gene is named only where the DNA matches it firmly. The size entry is marked missing in some rows and otherwise reads once, few, many or a size class.

V gene	J gene	D gene	clone size	CDR3 DNA	CDR3 protein
TRBV6-5	TRBJ2-7	NA	NA	TGTGCCAGCAGTTACTCGATGACCGGCGCCTACGAGCAGTACTTC	CASSYSMTGAYEQYF
TRBV12-3/TRBV12-4	TRBJ2-1	TRBD2	NA	TGTGCCAGCAGACGGACTAGCGGGGACCGTGAGCAGTTCTTC	CASRRTSGDREQFF
TRBV20-1	TRBJ2-7	NA	few	TGCAGTGCTGAACGGACACCGGTAATCCACGAGCAGTACTTC	CSAERTPVIHEQYF
TRBV27	TRBJ1-6	TRBD1	NA	TGTGCCAGCAGTCCTAGGGGGCAGCGTAATTCACCCCTCCACTTT	CASSPRGQRNSPLHF
TRBV6-1	TRBJ1-2	TRBD1	NA	TGTGCCAGCAGACGGGACAGTTCCTATGGCTACACCTTC	CASRRDSSYGYTF
TRBV12-3/TRBV12-4	TRBJ2-3	NA	few	TGTGCCAGCACCGCGGCAGATACGCAGTATTTT	CASTAADTQYF
TRBV12-3/TRBV12-4	TRBJ2-7	NA	many	TGTGCCAGCAGTGAGCGCTACGAGCAGTACTTC	CASSERYEQYF
TRBV20-1	TRBJ2-2	NA	many	TGCAGTGCTAGCGGGAACACCGGGGAGCTGTTTTTT	CSASGNTGELFF
TRBV30	TRBJ2-2	NA	NA	TGTGCCTGGAGTGTATTACAGAGCAGCGGGGAGCTGTTTTTT	CAWSVLQSSGELFF
TRBV7-9	TRBJ2-7	TRBD2	NA	TGTGCCAGCAGCCTCCACCTGACTAGCGCTGTCGACGAGCAGTACTTC	CASSLHLTSAVDEQYF
TRBV6-1	TRBJ2-5	NA	NA	TGTGCCAGCAGTGCGAGGACACTCCAAGAGACCCAGTACTTC	CASSARTLQETQYF
TRBV20-1	TRBJ2-5	TRBD2	few	TGCAGTGCTAGAGATCCTAGCGGGGGCCAAGAGACCCAGTACTTC	CSARDPSGGQETQYF
TRBV27	TRBJ1-2	NA	NA	TGTGCCAGCAGTGATGGGGTAAACCATGGCTACACCTTC	CASSDGVNHGYTF
TRBV5-1	TRBJ2-7	TRBD2	NA	TGCGCCAGTAGGGCAGGAGGACTAGCGGGAAAAGAGCAGTACTTC	CASRAGGLAGKEQYF
TRBV7-2	TRBJ2-3	NA	NA	TGTGCCAGCAGATTAAGAGCAGATACGCAGTATTTT	CASRLRADTQYF
TRBV6-6	TRBJ1-6	NA	few	TGTGCCAGCAGTTACGTCGAGAGGACACCCCTCCACTTT	CASSYVERTPLHF
TRBV10-3	TRBJ1-5	TRBD1	NA	TGTGCCTCCCGGGACAGGGAACCGAATCAGCCCCAGCATTTT	CASRDREPNQPQHF
TRBV5-1	TRBJ2-4	TRBD1	NA	TGCGCCAGCAGCTTTTCGGGACAGGGCTACATTCAGTACTTC	CASSFSGQGYIQYF
TRBV7-9	TRBJ2-3	NA	NA	TGTGCCAGCAGCTCCCAACTTGGGAGCGGCACAGATACGCAGTATTTT	CASSSQLGSGTDTQYF
TRBV4-3	TRBJ2-7	NA	few	TGCGCCAGCAGCCCTCTGACGGGAGTTATTTACGAGCAGTACTTC	CASSPLTGVIYEQYF
TRBV5-1	TRBJ2-5	NA	few	TGCGCCAGCAGCCCTGGGGTGGGCAGCAACCAAGAGACCCAGTACTTC	CASSPGVGSNQETQYF
TRBV12-3/TRBV12-4	TRBJ1-2	NA	many	TGTGCCAGCAGCCGCCTTAGTGGCTACACCTTC	CASSRLSGYTF
TRBV25-1	TRBJ1-1	NA	NA	TGTGCCAGCATAGGTGGTTTTGAAGCTTTCTTT	CASIGGFEAFF
TRBV4-1	TRBJ1-2	NA	NA	TGCGCCAGCAGCCGGATTTCCTCGGGTAGCTACACCTTC	CASSRISSGSYTF
TRBV29-1	TRBJ2-1	TRBD2	few	TGCAGCGTTGAAAGCGGGAATAACGTCTTTGAGCAGTTCTTC	CSVESGNNVFEQFF
TRBV10-3	TRBJ2-5	TRBD2	NA	TGTGCCACCCAGAAAAACCGGGGACTAGCGGGAGAGACCCAGTACTTC	CATQKNRGLAGETQYF
TRBV20-1	TRBJ2-3	TRBD2	NA	TGCAGTGCGATTAGCGGGGGAAGCACAGATACGCAGTATTTT	CSAISGGSTDTQYF
TRBV6-2/TRBV6-3	TRBJ2-1	NA	NA	TGTGCCACCCACCAAAGCGGTCGGAGTGAGCAGTTCTTC	CATHQSGRSEQFF
TRBV7-9	TRBJ1-1	NA	NA	TGTGCCAGCACGGCCAGTGACACTGAAGCTTTCTTT	CASTASDTEAFF
TRBV3-1	TRBJ2-7	NA	NA	TGTGCCAGCACCGGGGGGCAGTCCTACGAGCAGTACTTC	CASTGGQSYEQYF
TRBV12-3/TRBV12-4	TRBJ2-7	TRBD1	NA	TGTGCCAGCAGTTTATTTTCAGGACAGGGGAGTTTCTCTCTATACTTC	CASSLFSGQGSFSLYF
TRBV4-3	TRBJ2-1	TRBD2	NA	TGCGCCAGCAGCCAAGACGAGAGCGGGAGGGCCCGGTTCTTC	CASSQDESGRARFF
TRBV30	TRBJ2-7	NA	few	TGTGCCTGGTCTTTCCCCGACAGTGGCCGGGGCGAGCAGTACTTC	CAWSFPDSGRGEQYF
TRBV10-3	TRBJ2-7	NA	many	TGTGCCATCAGTGAGTCGACCCTTGGGTCGCTTATGTACGAGCAGTACTTC	CAISESTLGSLMYEQYF
TRBV5-1	TRBJ2-2	NA	NA	TGCGCCAGCAGCTCTTTCGGGGATGGCGGGGAGCTGTTTTTT	CASSSFGDGGELFF
TRBV20-1	TRBJ2-7	TRBD1	NA	TGCAGTGCTTGGACAGGGGCTAACTCCTACGAGCAGTACTTC	CSAWTGANSYEQYF
TRBV20-1	TRBJ2-7	TRBD2	NA	TGCAGTGCTCTGGGGGGGACCTTCTCCTACGAGCAGTACTTC	CSALGGTFSYEQYF